These T cell receptor beta chains were read from a single sample in a study of blood T cell repertoires in COVID-19. The table came from immunoSEQ multiplex PCR; TCRdb's copy has only in-frame clones and leaves some out. Among nearly 95,000 clones listed, around four fifths were seen once. Sequenced sample: peripheral blood. These receptors were taken from a human donor in a cohort sampled during active COVID-19. The CDR3 runs from the conserved cysteine through the conserved F or W. The D gene is left open where the match is weak. Some rows have no size entry. The others give once, few or many, or a class for an expanded clone.

j_call: TRBJ1-1
d_call: -
v_call: TRBV28
clone_size: -
cdr3_length: 15
cdr3_aa: CASSSPRGGNTEAFF
cdr3_nt: TGTGCCAGCAGTTCGCCCCGGGGGGGGAACACTGAAGCTTTCTTT

j_call: TRBJ2-1
d_call: TRBD1
v_call: TRBV5-1
clone_size: -
cdr3_length: 15
cdr3_aa: CASSLGGQGSNEQFF
cdr3_nt: TGCGCCAGCAGCTTGGGGGGACAGGGTTCCAATGAGCAGTTCTTC

j_call: TRBJ1-5
d_call: -
v_call: TRBV12-5
clone_size: few
cdr3_length: 15
cdr3_aa: CASAIRGRPNQPQHF
cdr3_nt: TGTGCTAGTGCCATTAGGGGCCGCCCCAATCAGCCCCAGCATTTT

j_call: TRBJ2-1
d_call: TRBD2
v_call: TRBV20-1
clone_size: -
cdr3_length: 14
cdr3_aa: CSASWPSGMNEQFF
cdr3_nt: TGCAGTGCTAGTTGGCCTAGCGGGATGAATGAGCAGTTCTTC

j_call: TRBJ2-2
d_call: TRBD1
v_call: TRBV7-9
clone_size: -
cdr3_length: 17
cdr3_aa: CASSLTTGARNTGELFF
cdr3_nt: TGTGCCAGCAGCTTAACTACAGGGGCAAGGAACACCGGGGAGCTGTTTTTT

j_call: TRBJ1-4
d_call: -
v_call: TRBV15
clone_size: -
cdr3_length: 16
cdr3_aa: CATSRDGGGGNEKLFF
cdr3_nt: TGTGCCACCAGCAGAGATGGGGGGGGAGGTAATGAAAAACTGTTTTTT

j_call: TRBJ2-3
d_call: TRBD2
v_call: TRBV6-1
clone_size: -
cdr3_length: 14
cdr3_aa: CASSEVGTSRRRYF
cdr3_nt: TGTGCCAGCAGTGAAGTGGGGACTAGCCGACGGCGGTATTTT

j_call: TRBJ2-7
d_call: -
v_call: TRBV11-2
clone_size: -
cdr3_length: 16
cdr3_aa: CASRPGGSGPQGEQYF
cdr3_nt: TGTGCCAGCAGACCAGGTGGGAGCGGACCCCAGGGGGAGCAGTACTTC

j_call: TRBJ1-2
d_call: -
v_call: TRBV2
clone_size: -
cdr3_length: 13
cdr3_aa: CASRKQGDYGYTF
cdr3_nt: TGTGCCAGCAGGAAACAGGGCGACTATGGCTACACCTTC

j_call: TRBJ2-2
d_call: -
v_call: TRBV19
clone_size: -
cdr3_length: 14
cdr3_aa: CASSFLLNTGELFF
cdr3_nt: TGTGCCAGTAGCTTCCTATTGAACACCGGGGAGCTGTTTTTT

j_call: TRBJ2-7
d_call: -
v_call: TRBV18
clone_size: once
cdr3_length: 14
cdr3_aa: CASSPDKKYYEQYF
cdr3_nt: TGTGCCAGCTCACCGGACAAGAAATACTACGAGCAGTACTTC

j_call: TRBJ1-2
d_call: TRBD1
v_call: TRBV5-1
clone_size: -
cdr3_length: 16
cdr3_aa: CASSSPGQGEKNGYTF
cdr3_nt: TGCGCCAGCAGCTCCCCAGGACAGGGGGAGAAGAATGGCTACACCTTC

j_call: TRBJ1-6
d_call: TRBD1
v_call: TRBV28
clone_size: -
cdr3_length: 15
cdr3_aa: CASRAGTGEYSPLHF
cdr3_nt: TGTGCCAGCAGAGCCGGGACAGGGGAGTATTCACCCCTCCACTTT

j_call: TRBJ1-6
d_call: -
v_call: TRBV14
clone_size: few
cdr3_length: 15
cdr3_aa: CASSQFGTPNSPLHF
cdr3_nt: TGTGCCAGCAGCCAATTCGGGACACCGAATTCACCCCTCCACTTT

j_call: TRBJ1-2
d_call: -
v_call: TRBV19
clone_size: -
cdr3_length: 14
cdr3_aa: CASSIPGGTYGYTF
cdr3_nt: TGTGCCAGTAGTATACCGGGTGGTACCTATGGCTACACCTTC

j_call: TRBJ2-7
d_call: TRBD2
v_call: TRBV4-2
clone_size: -
cdr3_length: 15
cdr3_aa: CASNSLNGRANEQYF
cdr3_nt: TGTGCCAGCAACTCATTAAACGGGAGGGCCAACGAGCAGTACTTC

j_call: TRBJ2-7
d_call: -
v_call: TRBV4-1
clone_size: -
cdr3_length: 13
cdr3_aa: CASSQEGAGEQYF
cdr3_nt: TGCGCCAGCAGCCAAGAAGGGGCTGGGGAGCAGTACTTC

j_call: TRBJ2-2
d_call: TRBD1
v_call: TRBV11-2
clone_size: -
cdr3_length: 15
cdr3_aa: CASSSGQGAAGELFF
cdr3_nt: TGTGCCAGCAGCTCAGGACAGGGAGCGGCCGGGGAGCTGTTTTTT

j_call: TRBJ1-5
d_call: TRBD1
v_call: TRBV4-1
clone_size: few
cdr3_length: 16
cdr3_aa: CASSQDDRGGNQPQHF
cdr3_nt: TGCGCCAGCAGCCAAGATGACAGGGGAGGCAATCAGCCCCAGCATTTT

j_call: TRBJ1-6
d_call: TRBD1
v_call: TRBV30
clone_size: -
cdr3_length: 12
cdr3_aa: CAWGQGNSPLHF
cdr3_nt: TGTGCCTGGGGACAGGGGAATTCACCCCTCCACTTT

j_call: TRBJ2-7
d_call: TRBD1
v_call: TRBV19
clone_size: -
cdr3_length: 13
cdr3_aa: CASSEDRAHEQYF
cdr3_nt: TGTGCCAGTAGTGAGGACAGGGCCCACGAGCAGTACTTC

j_call: TRBJ2-2
d_call: -
v_call: TRBV7-9
clone_size: -
cdr3_length: 11
cdr3_aa: CASSWLSELFF
cdr3_nt: TGTGCCAGCAGCTGGCTGTCGGAGCTGTTTTTT

j_call: TRBJ1-2
d_call: -
v_call: TRBV7-9
clone_size: few
cdr3_length: 13
cdr3_aa: CASQHREHYGYTF
cdr3_nt: TGTGCCAGCCAACACCGGGAACACTATGGCTACACCTTC

j_call: TRBJ2-4
d_call: -
v_call: TRBV19
clone_size: once
cdr3_length: 14
cdr3_aa: CASSIPGLGNIQYF
cdr3_nt: TGTGCCAGTAGTATACCGGGACTTGGAAACATTCAGTACTTC

j_call: TRBJ2-7
d_call: -
v_call: TRBV5-1
clone_size: -
cdr3_length: 16
cdr3_aa: CASSTSSGISSYEQYF
cdr3_nt: TGCGCCAGCAGCACATCGTCCGGGATCTCTTCCTACGAGCAGTACTTC

j_call: TRBJ2-7
d_call: TRBD1
v_call: TRBV9
clone_size: -
cdr3_length: 15
cdr3_aa: CASSVAPGQEYEQYF
cdr3_nt: TGTGCCAGCAGCGTAGCCCCGGGACAGGAATACGAGCAGTACTTC

j_call: TRBJ2-4
d_call: -
v_call: TRBV28
clone_size: once
cdr3_length: 15
cdr3_aa: CASSFSVLAKNIQYF
cdr3_nt: TGTGCCAGCAGTTTCTCGGTGCTAGCCAAAAACATTCAGTACTTC

j_call: TRBJ1-2
d_call: -
v_call: TRBV12-3/TRBV12-4
clone_size: -
cdr3_length: 13
cdr3_aa: CASNQPGSRGYTF
cdr3_nt: TGTGCCAGCAATCAACCAGGGTCGCGGGGCTACACCTTC

j_call: TRBJ1-2
d_call: -
v_call: TRBV10-3
clone_size: -
cdr3_length: 13
cdr3_aa: CAISVEQHYGYTF
cdr3_nt: TGTGCCATCAGTGTAGAACAGCACTATGGCTACACCTTC

j_call: TRBJ1-5
d_call: -
v_call: TRBV7-3
clone_size: many
cdr3_length: 12
cdr3_aa: CASSWEKQPQHF
cdr3_nt: TGTGCCAGCAGCTGGGAGAAACAGCCCCAGCATTTT

j_call: TRBJ2-2
d_call: TRBD2
v_call: TRBV6-5
clone_size: -
cdr3_length: 16
cdr3_aa: CASSYSAGSRTGELFF
cdr3_nt: TGTGCCAGCAGTTACTCAGCGGGAAGTCGCACCGGGGAGCTGTTTTTT

j_call: TRBJ1-4
d_call: -
v_call: TRBV7-2
clone_size: few
cdr3_length: 14
cdr3_aa: CASSFTSTNEKLFF
cdr3_nt: TGTGCCAGCAGCTTTACTTCAACTAATGAAAAACTGTTTTTT

j_call: TRBJ1-1
d_call: TRBD1
v_call: TRBV10-3
clone_size: -
cdr3_length: 13
cdr3_aa: CAIRGQGNTEAFF
cdr3_nt: TGTGCCATCAGGGGACAGGGCAACACTGAAGCTTTCTTT

j_call: TRBJ2-3
d_call: -
v_call: TRBV18
clone_size: -
cdr3_length: 15
cdr3_aa: CASQPAQGSTDTQYF
cdr3_nt: TGTGCCAGCCAGCCCGCACAGGGTAGCACAGATACGCAGTATTTT

j_call: TRBJ2-5
d_call: -
v_call: TRBV7-9
clone_size: once
cdr3_length: 15
cdr3_aa: CASSLARVGQETQYF
cdr3_nt: TGTGCCAGCAGCTTAGCCAGGGTGGGTCAAGAGACCCAGTACTTC

j_call: TRBJ2-4
d_call: TRBD2
v_call: TRBV7-9
clone_size: many
cdr3_length: 16
cdr3_aa: CASSLGGVVAKNIQYF
cdr3_nt: TGTGCCAGCAGCTTGGGAGGGGTAGTAGCCAAAAACATTCAGTACTTC

j_call: TRBJ2-2
d_call: TRBD1
v_call: TRBV27
clone_size: -
cdr3_length: 15
cdr3_aa: CASSGTTGRTGELFF
cdr3_nt: TGTGCCAGCAGTGGAACGACAGGGCGGACCGGGGAGCTGTTTTTT

j_call: TRBJ1-1
d_call: -
v_call: TRBV30
clone_size: -
cdr3_length: 14
cdr3_aa: CAWSLALGQAEAFF
cdr3_nt: TGTGCCTGGTCACTGGCATTGGGGCAGGCAGAAGCTTTCTTT